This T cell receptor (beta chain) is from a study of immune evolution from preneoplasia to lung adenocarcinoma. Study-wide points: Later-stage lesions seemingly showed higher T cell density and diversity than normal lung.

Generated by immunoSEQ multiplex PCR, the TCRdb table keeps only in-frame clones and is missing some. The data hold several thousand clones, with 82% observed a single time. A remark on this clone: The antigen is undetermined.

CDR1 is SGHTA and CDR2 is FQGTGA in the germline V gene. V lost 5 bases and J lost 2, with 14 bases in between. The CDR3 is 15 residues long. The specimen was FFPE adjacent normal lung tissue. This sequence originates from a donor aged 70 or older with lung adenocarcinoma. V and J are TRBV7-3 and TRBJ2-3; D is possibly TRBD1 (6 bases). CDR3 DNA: TGTGCCAGCAGCCCACGGCACAGGGTCACAGATACGCAGTATTTT. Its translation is CASSPRHRVTDTQYF.